This TCR beta chain was recovered during a study of T cells in Graves' hyperthyroidism and ophthalmopathy. A word on this clonotype: The antigen remains undetermined. A read error may account for a junction end that differs from germline.

Researchers defined stable Graves' hyperthyroidism as no ophthalmopathy progression within 18 months. It was 8 to 10 ml of fresh peripheral blood that supplied the PBMCs. Broader study findings: Before onset, by a median of around six months, the model predicted ophthalmopathy.

Amplification of TCR beta CDR3 regions was performed using RNA transcripts as template. HTBI primers were used for first-round RT-PCR of the TCR CDR3. MiXCR, applied by TCRdb to the multiplex PCR reads, yields one record per CDR3 protein. The table shows over 700,000 distinct CDR3 sequences, with about a third occurring only once. Germline V gene sequence: CDR1 SQVTM, CDR2 ANQGSEA. The CDR3 consists of 15 residues. Sequenced: blood. The chain uses TRBV29-1 and TRBJ2-5; 12 bases agree with TRBD2. The TCR sequence derives from a woman aged 40 to 49 with Graves' hyperthyroidism. CDR3 residues: CSARRLAGAQEAQYF. Here the CDR3 DNA reads TGCAGTGCGAGGAGACTAGCGGGAGCCCAAGAGGCCCAGTACTTC.